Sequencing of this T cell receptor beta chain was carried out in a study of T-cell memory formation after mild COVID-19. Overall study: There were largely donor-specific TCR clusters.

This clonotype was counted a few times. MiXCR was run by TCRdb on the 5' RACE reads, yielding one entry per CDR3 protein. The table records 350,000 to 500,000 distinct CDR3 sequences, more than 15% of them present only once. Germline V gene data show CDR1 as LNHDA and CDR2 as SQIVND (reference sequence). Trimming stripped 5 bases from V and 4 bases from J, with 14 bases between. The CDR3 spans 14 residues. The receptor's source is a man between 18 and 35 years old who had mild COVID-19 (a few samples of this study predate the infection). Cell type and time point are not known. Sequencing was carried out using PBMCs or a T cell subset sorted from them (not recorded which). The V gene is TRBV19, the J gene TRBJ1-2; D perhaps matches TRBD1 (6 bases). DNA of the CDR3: TGTGCCAGTAGTGACACTGACAGGACCTATGGCTACACCTTC. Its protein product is CASSDTDRTYGYTF.